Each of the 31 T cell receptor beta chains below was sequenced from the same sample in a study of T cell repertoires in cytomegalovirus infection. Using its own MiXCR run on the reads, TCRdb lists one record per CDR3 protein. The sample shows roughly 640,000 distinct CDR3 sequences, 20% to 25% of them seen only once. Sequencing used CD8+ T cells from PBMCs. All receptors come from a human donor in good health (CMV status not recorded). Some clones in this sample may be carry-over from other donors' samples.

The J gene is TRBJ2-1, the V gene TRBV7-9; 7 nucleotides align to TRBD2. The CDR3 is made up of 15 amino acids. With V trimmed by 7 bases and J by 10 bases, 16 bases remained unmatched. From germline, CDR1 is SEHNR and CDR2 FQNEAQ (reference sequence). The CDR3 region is CASNSGGITWVEQFF. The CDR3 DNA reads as TGTGCCAGCAACTCCGGGGGGATCACTTGGGTGGAGCAGTTCTTC.

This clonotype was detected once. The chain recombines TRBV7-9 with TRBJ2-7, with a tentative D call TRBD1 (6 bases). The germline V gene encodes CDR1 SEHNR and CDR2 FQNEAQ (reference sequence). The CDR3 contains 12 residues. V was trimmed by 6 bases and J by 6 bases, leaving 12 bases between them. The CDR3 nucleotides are TGTGCCAGCAGGAACAGGGTTTCCGAGCAGTACTTC. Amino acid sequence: CASRNRVSEQYF.

The DNA of the CDR3 is TGCGCCAGCAGCCAATGGCACAGGGCCTCCTACAATGAGCAGTTCTTC. Its protein product is CASSQWHRASYNEQFF. This chain connects TRBV4-3 to TRBJ2-1; TRBD1 is a possible D gene (6 bases). CDR3 length equals 16 residues. The V gene lost 2 bases and the J gene lost 0 bases, with 11 bases spanning the gap. Germline CDR1 is LGHNA and CDR2 is YSLEER.

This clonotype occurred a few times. The CDR3 loop is CASTETGPNSPLHF. CDR3 bases: TGTGCCAGCACCGAGACAGGGCCTAATTCACCCCTCCACTTT. The chain couples TRBV12-3 or TRBV12-4 to TRBJ1-6, with TRBD1 matching 7 bases. CDR3 length: 14 residues. Trimming at V came to 7 bases and at J to 6 bases, leaving 6 bases not matched to a gene.

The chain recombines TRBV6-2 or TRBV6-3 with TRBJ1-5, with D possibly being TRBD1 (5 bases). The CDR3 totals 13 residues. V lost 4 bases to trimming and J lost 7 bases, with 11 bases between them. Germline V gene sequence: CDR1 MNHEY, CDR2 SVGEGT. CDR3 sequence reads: CASSSGEKQPQHF. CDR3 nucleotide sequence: TGTGCCAGCAGTTCGGGGGAAAAGCAGCCCCAGCATTTT.

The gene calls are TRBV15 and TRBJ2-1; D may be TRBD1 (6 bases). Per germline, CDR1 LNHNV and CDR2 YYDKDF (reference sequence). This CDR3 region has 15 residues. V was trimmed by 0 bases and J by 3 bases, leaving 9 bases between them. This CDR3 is CATSRDQTGYNEQFF. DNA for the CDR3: TGTGCCACCAGCAGAGACCAGACAGGCTACAATGAGCAGTTCTTC.

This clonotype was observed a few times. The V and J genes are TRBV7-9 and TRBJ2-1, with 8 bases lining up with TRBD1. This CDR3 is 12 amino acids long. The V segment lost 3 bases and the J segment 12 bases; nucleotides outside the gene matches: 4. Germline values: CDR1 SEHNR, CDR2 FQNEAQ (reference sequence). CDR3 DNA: TGTGCCAGCAGCTTGGGGACAGGTTGGCAGTTCTTC. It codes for CASSLGTGWQFF.

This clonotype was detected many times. In nucleotides, the CDR3 is TGTGCCAGCAGAAAGGACAACTGGCTCACTGAAGCTTTCTTT. Translating it yields CASRKDNWLTEAFF. This chain links TRBV7-8 with TRBJ1-1, with D possibly being TRBD1 (5 bases). This CDR3 is built from 14 residues. The V end lost 6 bases, the J end lost 4 bases, and 15 bases lay between the germline ends. Germline V gives CDR1 SGHVS, CDR2 FQNEAQ.

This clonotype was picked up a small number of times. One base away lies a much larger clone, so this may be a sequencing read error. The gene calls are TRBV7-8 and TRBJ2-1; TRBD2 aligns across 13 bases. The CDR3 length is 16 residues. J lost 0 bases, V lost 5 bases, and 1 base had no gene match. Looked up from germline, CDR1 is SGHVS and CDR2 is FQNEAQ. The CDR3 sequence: CASSTSGGASYNEQFF. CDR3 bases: TGTGCCAGCAGCACTAGCGGGGGGGCCTCCTACAATGAGCAGTTCTTC.

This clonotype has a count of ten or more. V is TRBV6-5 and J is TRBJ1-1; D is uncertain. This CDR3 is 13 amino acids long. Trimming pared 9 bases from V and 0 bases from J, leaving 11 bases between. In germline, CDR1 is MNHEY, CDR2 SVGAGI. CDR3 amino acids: CASSMFMNTEAFF. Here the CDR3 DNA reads TGTGCCAGTTCGATGTTCATGAACACTGAAGCTTTCTTT.

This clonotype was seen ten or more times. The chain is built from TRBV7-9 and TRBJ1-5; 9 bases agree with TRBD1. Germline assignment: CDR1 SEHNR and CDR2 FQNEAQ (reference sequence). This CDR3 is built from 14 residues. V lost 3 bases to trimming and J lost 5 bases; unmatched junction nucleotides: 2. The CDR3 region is CASSLDRGDQPQHF. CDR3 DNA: TGTGCCAGCAGCTTGGACAGGGGAGATCAGCCCCAGCATTTT. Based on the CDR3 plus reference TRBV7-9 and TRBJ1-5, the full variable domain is DTGVSQNPRHKITKRGQNVTFRCDPISEHNRLYWYRQTLGQGPEFLTYFQNEAQLEKSRLLSDRFSAERPKGSFSTLEIQRTEQGDSAMYLCASSLDRGDQPQHFGDGTRLSIL.

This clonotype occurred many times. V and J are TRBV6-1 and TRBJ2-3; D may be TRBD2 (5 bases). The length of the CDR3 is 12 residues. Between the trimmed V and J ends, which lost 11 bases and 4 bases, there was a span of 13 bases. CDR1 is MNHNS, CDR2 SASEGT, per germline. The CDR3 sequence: CAAYSRADTQYF. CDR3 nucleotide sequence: TGTGCCGCATACTCGAGGGCAGATACGCAGTATTTT.

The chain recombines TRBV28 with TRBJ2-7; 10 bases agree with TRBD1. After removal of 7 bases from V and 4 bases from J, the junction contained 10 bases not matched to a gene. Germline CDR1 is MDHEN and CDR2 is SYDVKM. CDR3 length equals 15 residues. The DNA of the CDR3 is TGTGCCAGCAAACCATTGGACAGGGGGACTTACGAGCAGTACGTC. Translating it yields CASKPLDRGTYEQYV.

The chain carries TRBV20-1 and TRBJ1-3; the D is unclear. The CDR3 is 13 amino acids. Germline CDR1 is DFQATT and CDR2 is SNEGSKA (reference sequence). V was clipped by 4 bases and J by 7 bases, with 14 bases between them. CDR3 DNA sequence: TGCAGTGCTAAACGGGCTCCCCGGAACACCATATATTTT. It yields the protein CSAKRAPRNTIYF.

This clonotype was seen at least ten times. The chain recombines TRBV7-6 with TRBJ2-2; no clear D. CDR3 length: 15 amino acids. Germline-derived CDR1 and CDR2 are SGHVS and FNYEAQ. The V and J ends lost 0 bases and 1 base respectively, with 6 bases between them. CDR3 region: CASSLATGNTGELFF. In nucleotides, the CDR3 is TGTGCCAGCAGCTTAGCGACGGGGAACACCGGGGAGCTGTTTTTT.

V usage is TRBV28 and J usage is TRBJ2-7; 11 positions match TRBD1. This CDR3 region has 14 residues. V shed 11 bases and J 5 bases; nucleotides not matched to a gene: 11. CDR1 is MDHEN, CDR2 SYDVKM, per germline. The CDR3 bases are TGTGCCGTTTCCCCCGGGACAGGGGGGGACGAGCAGTACGTC. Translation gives CAVSPGTGGDEQYV.

The CDR3 here is CSARDEETHNEQFF. CDR3 in DNA: TGCAGTGCTAGAGATGAGGAGACACACAATGAGCAGTTCTTC. V usage is TRBV20-1 and J usage is TRBJ2-1; unclear D gene. V dropped 0 bases and J dropped 5 bases, with 11 bases sitting between them. The V gene's germline CDR1 is DFQATT and CDR2 SNEGSKA (reference sequence). The CDR3 is 14 amino acids.

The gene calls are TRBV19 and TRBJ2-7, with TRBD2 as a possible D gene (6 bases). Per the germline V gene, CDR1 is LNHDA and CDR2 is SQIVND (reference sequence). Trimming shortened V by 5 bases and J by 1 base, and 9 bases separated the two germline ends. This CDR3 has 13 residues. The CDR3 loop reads CASSAGPSYEQYV. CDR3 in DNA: TGTGCCAGTAGTGCGGGACCTTCCTACGAGCAGTACGTC.

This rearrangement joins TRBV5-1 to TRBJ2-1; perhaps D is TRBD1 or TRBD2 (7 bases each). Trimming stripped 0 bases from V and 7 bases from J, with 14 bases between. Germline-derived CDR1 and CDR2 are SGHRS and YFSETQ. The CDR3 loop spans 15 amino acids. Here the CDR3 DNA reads TGCGCCAGCAGCTTGGTCGGGCAGGGGGGGAATGAGCAGTTCTTC. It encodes CASSLVGQGGNEQFF.

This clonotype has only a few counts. This chain's CDR3 is CASAPTGHFRVGTEAFF. The CDR3 bases are TGTGCCAGCGCGCCAACAGGGCACTTTCGAGTGGGCACTGAAGCTTTCTTT. This rearrangement joins TRBV7-9 to TRBJ1-1; weak D call: TRBD1 (6 bases). The CDR3 totals 17 residues. V dropped 8 bases and J dropped 4 bases, with 26 bases sitting between them. CDR1 and CDR2 from the germline V gene are SEHNR and FQNEAQ (reference sequence). Full variable domain (remainder filled in from reference TRBV7-9 and TRBJ1-1): DTGVSQNPRHKITKRGQNVTFRCDPISEHNRLYWYRQTLGQGPEFLTYFQNEAQLEKSRLLSDRFSAERPKGSFSTLEIQRTEQGDSAMYLCASAPTGHFRVGTEAFFGQGTRLTVV.

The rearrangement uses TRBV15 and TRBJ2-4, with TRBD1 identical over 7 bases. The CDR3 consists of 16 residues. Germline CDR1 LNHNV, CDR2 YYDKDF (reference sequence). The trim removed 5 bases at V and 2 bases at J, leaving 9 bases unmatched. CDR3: CATSGPDRVSKNIQYF. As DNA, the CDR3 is TGTGCCACCAGCGGACCAGACAGGGTTTCCAAAAACATTCAGTACTTC.

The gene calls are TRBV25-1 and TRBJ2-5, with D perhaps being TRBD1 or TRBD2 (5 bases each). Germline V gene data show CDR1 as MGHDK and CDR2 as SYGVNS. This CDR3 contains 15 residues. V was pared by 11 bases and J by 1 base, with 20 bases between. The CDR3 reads CAAGYGAGGQETQYF. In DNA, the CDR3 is TGTGCCGCCGGGTACGGGGCAGGCGGCCAAGAGACCCAGTACTTC.

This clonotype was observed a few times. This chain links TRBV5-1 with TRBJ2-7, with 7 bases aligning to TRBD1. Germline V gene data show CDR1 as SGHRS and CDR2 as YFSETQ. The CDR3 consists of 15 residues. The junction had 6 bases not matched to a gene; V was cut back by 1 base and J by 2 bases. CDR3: CASSLFQGETYEQYF. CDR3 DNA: TGCGCCAGCAGCTTGTTTCAGGGGGAAACCTACGAGCAGTACTTC.

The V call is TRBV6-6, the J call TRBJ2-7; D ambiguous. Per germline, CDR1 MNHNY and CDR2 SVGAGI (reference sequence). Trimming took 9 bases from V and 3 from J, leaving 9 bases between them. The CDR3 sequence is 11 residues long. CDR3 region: CASSTVYEQYF. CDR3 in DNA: TGTGCCAGTTCGACGGTCTACGAGCAGTACTTC.

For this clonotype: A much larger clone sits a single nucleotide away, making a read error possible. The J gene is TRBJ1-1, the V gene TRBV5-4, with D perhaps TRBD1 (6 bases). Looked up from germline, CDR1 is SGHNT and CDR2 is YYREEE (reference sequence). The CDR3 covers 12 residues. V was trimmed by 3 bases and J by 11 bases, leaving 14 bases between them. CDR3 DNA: TGTGCCAGCAGCTCCGGGACATGGTACGCTTTCTTT. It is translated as CASSSGTWYAFF.

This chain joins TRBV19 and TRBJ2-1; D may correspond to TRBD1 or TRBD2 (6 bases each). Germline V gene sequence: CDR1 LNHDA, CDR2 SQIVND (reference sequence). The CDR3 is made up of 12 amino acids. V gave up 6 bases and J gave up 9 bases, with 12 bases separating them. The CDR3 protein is CASRIQGGEQFF. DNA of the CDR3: TGTGCCAGTAGGATACAGGGAGGTGAGCAGTTCTTC. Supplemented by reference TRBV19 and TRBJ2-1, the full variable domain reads DGGITQSPKYLFRKEGQNVTLSCEQNLNHDAMYWYRQDPGQGLRLIYYSQIVNDFQKGDIAEGYSVSREKKESFPLTVTSAQKNPTAFYLCASRIQGGEQFFGPGTRLTVL.

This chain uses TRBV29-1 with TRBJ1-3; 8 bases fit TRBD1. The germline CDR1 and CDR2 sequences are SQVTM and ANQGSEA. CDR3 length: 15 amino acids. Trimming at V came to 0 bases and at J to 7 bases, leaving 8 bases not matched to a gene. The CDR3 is CSVEDSGQVTNTIYF. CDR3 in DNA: TGCAGCGTTGAAGACTCGGGACAGGTGACGAACACCATATATTTT. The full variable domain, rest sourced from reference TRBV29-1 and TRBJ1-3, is SAVISQKPSRDICQRGTSLTIQCQVDSQVTMMFWYRQQPGQSLTLIATANQGSEATYESGFVIDKFPISRPNLTFSTLTVSNMSPEDSSIYLCSVEDSGQVTNTIYFGEGSWLTVV.

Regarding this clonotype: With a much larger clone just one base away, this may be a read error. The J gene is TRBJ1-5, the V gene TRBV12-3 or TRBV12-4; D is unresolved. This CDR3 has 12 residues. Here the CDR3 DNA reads TGTGTCAGCACCAACTACCTCCAGCCCCAGCATTTT. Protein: CVSTNYLQPQHF.

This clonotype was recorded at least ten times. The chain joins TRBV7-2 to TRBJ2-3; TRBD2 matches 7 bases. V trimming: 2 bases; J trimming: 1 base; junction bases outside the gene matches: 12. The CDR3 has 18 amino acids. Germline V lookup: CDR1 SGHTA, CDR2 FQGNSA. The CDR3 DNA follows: TGTGCCAGCAGCTTAAATTCCCGGGGGGATTCGGGCACAGATACGCAGTATTTT. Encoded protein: CASSLNSRGDSGTDTQYF.

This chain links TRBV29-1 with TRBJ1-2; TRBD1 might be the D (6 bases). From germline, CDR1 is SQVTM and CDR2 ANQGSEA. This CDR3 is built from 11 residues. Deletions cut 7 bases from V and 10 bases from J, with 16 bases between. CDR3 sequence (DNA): TGCAGCGCCCAAAGGGACACCCACTACACCTTC. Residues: CSAQRDTHYTF.

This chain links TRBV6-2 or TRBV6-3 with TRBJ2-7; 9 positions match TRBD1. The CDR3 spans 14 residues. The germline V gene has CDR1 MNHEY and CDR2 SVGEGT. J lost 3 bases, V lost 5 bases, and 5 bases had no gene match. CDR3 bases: TGTGCCAGCAGTCCCGGGACAGGGATCTACGAGCAGTACGTC. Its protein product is CASSPGTGIYEQYV.